One and the same sample provided the 18 T cell receptor beta chains below, sequenced in a study of T cells in Graves' hyperthyroidism and ophthalmopathy. RNA transcripts provided the source from which TCR beta CDR3 regions were amplified. Carried out on the TCR CDR3, a first-round RT-PCR used the HTBI primer set. MiXCR was run by TCRdb on the multiplex PCR reads, yielding one entry per CDR3 protein. The sample holds some 460,000 distinct CDR3 sequences, approximately 14% seen once. Sequenced material: blood. The receptors come from a woman aged 18-29 years with Graves' hyperthyroidism.

This rearrangement joins TRBV6-2 or TRBV6-3 to TRBJ2-2; 7 bases agree with TRBD1. Germline V gene lookup returns CDR1 MNHEY and CDR2 SVGEGT. The CDR3 covers 14 residues. V shed 7 bases and J 4 bases; nucleotides not matched to a gene: 6. The chain's CDR3 is CASNLDRVTGELFF. The CDR3 DNA reads TGTGCCAGCAACCTCGACAGGGTCACCGGGGAGCTGTTTTTT.

The chain links TRBV3-1 to TRBJ2-7, with TRBD2 matching 10 bases. Looked up from germline, CDR1 is LGHDT and CDR2 is YNNKEL (reference sequence). The CDR3 is 15 amino acids. V dropped 4 bases and J dropped 1; count of bases not matched to a gene: 4. This chain's CDR3 is CASSLGLADSYEQYF. As DNA, the CDR3 is TGTGCCAGCAGCCTCGGACTAGCGGATTCCTACGAGCAGTACTTC.

This clonotype was observed many times. This chain uses TRBV3-1 with TRBJ2-7; maybe TRBD2 (6 bases). Germline assignment: CDR1 LGHDT and CDR2 YNNKEL (reference sequence). Trimming removed 4 bases from V and 5 bases from J, with 21 bases in between. The CDR3 totals 16 residues. This chain's CDR3 is CASSRRVLATIHEQYF. CDR3 DNA: TGTGCCAGCAGCCGACGGGTGCTAGCGACGATCCACGAGCAGTACTTC.

This clonotype was found a few times. The chain couples TRBV10-1 to TRBJ2-3; possible D gene TRBD1, 6 bases. The V gene's germline CDR1 is WNHNN and CDR2 SYGVQD (reference sequence). This CDR3 comprises 16 residues. The V and J ends lost 6 bases and 6 bases respectively, with 22 bases between them. The CDR3: CASSATGTSARDTQYF. Written as DNA, the CDR3 is TGCGCCAGCAGCGCAACAGGGACCTCGGCAAGGGATACGCAGTATTTT.

This clonotype was picked up many times. The CDR3 is CASSHELAGLNNEQFF. The DNA of the CDR3 is TGTGCCAGCAGTCACGAACTAGCGGGCCTTAACAATGAGCAGTTCTTC. The chain has TRBV6-2 or TRBV6-3 and TRBJ2-1; 9 nucleotides agree with TRBD2. The CDR3 is 16 residues long. Trimming at V came to 5 bases and at J to 5 bases, leaving 10 bases not matched to a gene. The germline V gene encodes CDR1 MNHEY and CDR2 SVGEGT.

This clonotype was seen a handful of times. The rearrangement uses TRBV6-2 or TRBV6-3 and TRBJ2-7; D call uncertain. The CDR3 runs to 13 residues. Deletions cut 6 bases from V and 3 bases from J, with 12 bases between. Looked up from germline, CDR1 is MNHEY and CDR2 is SVGEGT. Written as DNA, the CDR3 is TGTGCCAGCAGAGGGAACGGAATCTACGAGCAGTACTTC. Protein: CASRGNGIYEQYF.

On this clonotype itself: Mismatch with germline at one junction end may stem from a read error. The CDR3 nucleotides are TGCGCCAGGGGGACAGGGTGGGGACAGCCCCAGCATTTT. This gives the protein CARGTGWGQPQHF. V gene TRBV6-9 combines with J gene TRBJ1-5; TRBD1 aligns across 9 bases. The CDR3 covers 13 residues. Germline lookup yields CDR1 MNHGY and CDR2 SVAAGI.

This clonotype was seen more than once but under ten times. V usage is TRBV20-1 and J usage is TRBJ2-2; D gene unclear. This CDR3 region has 16 residues. V shed 0 bases and J shed 0 bases, with 11 bases lying between them. Germline V gives CDR1 DFQATT, CDR2 SNEGSKA (reference sequence). The DNA for the CDR3 is TGCAGTGCTAGAGATCCCTGGAGACCGAACACCGGGGAGCTGTTTTTT. Residues: CSARDPWRPNTGELFF.

This clonotype showed up many times. The gene calls are TRBV20-1 and TRBJ2-7; D gene uncertain. V was trimmed by 0 bases and J by 6 bases, leaving 15 bases between them. The CDR3 sequence is 14 residues long. CDR1 is DFQATT and CDR2 is SNEGSKA in the germline V gene (reference sequence). The CDR3 DNA is TGCAGTGCTAGAGATGACCATGAGGTCGCCGAGCAGTACTTC. The encoded protein is CSARDDHEVAEQYF.

This clonotype was detected a few times. The rearrangement uses TRBV4-3 and TRBJ2-7; 9 positions agree with TRBD2. V shed 0 bases, J shed 4 bases, and the junction held 7 bases outside the gene matches. There are 16 residues in the CDR3. From germline, CDR1 is LGHNA and CDR2 YSLEER. The CDR3 reads CASSQDLASGVYEQYF. In DNA form, the CDR3 reads TGCGCCAGCAGCCAAGATCTGGCTAGCGGGGTGTACGAGCAGTACTTC.

This clonotype has ten or more counts. This rearrangement joins TRBV12-3 or TRBV12-4 to TRBJ2-7, with TRBD2 matching over 7 bases. This CDR3 region has 13 residues. V gave up 2 bases and J gave up 6 bases; unmatched junction bases: 4. CDR3 sequence (DNA): TGTGCCAGCAGTTTATCCGGACTAGGCGAGCAGTACTTC. Protein product: CASSLSGLGEQYF.

This clonotype was detected many times. The V gene is TRBV12-3 or TRBV12-4, the J gene TRBJ2-5, with 7 bases lining up with TRBD2. J was trimmed by 3 bases and V by 2 bases; bases with no gene match: 9. The CDR3 runs to 16 residues. The CDR3 region has the DNA TGTGCCAGCAGTTTATCGTTAGGACTAGAGGAAGAGACCCAGTACTTC. Translating it yields CASSLSLGLEEETQYF.

This clonotype was detected only a few times. The J gene is TRBJ2-1, the V gene TRBV7-2, with 7 bases matching TRBD1. The junction had 18 bases not matched to a gene; V was cut back by 6 bases and J by 4 bases. The CDR3 totals 18 residues. The germline V gene encodes CDR1 SGHTA and CDR2 FQGNSA. DNA of the CDR3: TGTGCCAGCAGGTACGGGACAGATCGAACCTCACTTTACAATGAGCAGTTCTTC. Its protein is CASRYGTDRTSLYNEQFF.

This clonotype was counted ten times or more. The chain is built from TRBV7-2 and TRBJ1-1; no firm D call. This CDR3 contains 16 residues. Trimming removed 7 bases from V and 1 base from J, with 19 bases in between. Per the germline V gene, CDR1 is SGHTA and CDR2 is FQGNSA. The chain's CDR3 is CASTREMGARNTEAFF. As DNA, the CDR3 is TGTGCCAGCACACGAGAGATGGGAGCTCGGAACACTGAAGCTTTCTTT.

This clonotype was picked up many times. The rearrangement uses TRBV6-1 and TRBJ2-1; D gene unclear. Germline values: CDR1 MNHNS, CDR2 SASEGT. This CDR3 is built from 13 residues. Trimming stripped 8 bases from V and 2 bases from J, with 10 bases between. Here the CDR3 DNA reads TGTGCCAGCCGCTGGGGTACCTACAATGAGCAGTTCTTC. This translates into CASRWGTYNEQFF.

This clonotype was recorded at least ten times. The J gene is TRBJ2-2, the V gene TRBV28, with TRBD1 matching 7 bases. CDR3 length equals 16 residues. The germline gives CDR1 MDHEN, CDR2 SYDVKM. The V and J ends lost 2 bases and 3 bases, in that order; junction bases with no gene match: 6. The CDR3 region has the DNA TGTGCCAGCAGTTTAATATCCGACAGGGACACCGGGGAGCTGTTTTTT. It is translated as CASSLISDRDTGELFF.

The sample holds many counts of this clonotype. The rearrangement links TRBV28 to TRBJ2-1; 7 bases are shared with TRBD1. The CDR3 consists of 19 residues. Trimming cost V 5 bases and J 2 bases; bases outside gene matches: 18. CDR1 and CDR2 (germline): MDHEN, SYDVKM. Here the CDR3 DNA reads TGTGCCAGCAGTCGCCCTACCTCCGGGACAGCTCTTCCCTACAATGAGCAGTTCTTC. It translates to CASSRPTSGTALPYNEQFF. The full variable domain, with the rest looked up from reference TRBV28 and TRBJ2-1, is DVKVTQSSRYLVKRTGEKVFLECVQDMDHENMFWYRQDPGLGLRLIYFSYDVKMKEKGDIPEGYSVSREKKERFSLILESASTNQTSMYLCASSRPTSGTALPYNEQFFGPGTRLTVL.

Points on this clonotype: This may stem from a read error, because a much larger clone lies one nucleotide away. The chain uses TRBV20-1 and TRBJ2-7, with D perhaps matching TRBD2 (6 bases). V was trimmed by 4 bases and J by 3 bases, leaving 16 bases between them. This CDR3 is 14 amino acids long. In germline, CDR1 is DFQATT, CDR2 SNEGSKA (reference sequence). The CDR3 region has the DNA TGCAGTGCTACGGACACACAGCGGGTCTACGAGCAGTACTTC. It is translated as CSATDTQRVYEQYF.